This is a list of T cell receptor beta chains from one sample in a study of OX40 agonist ivuxolimab in advanced cancers. Some clones are missing from TCRdb's copy, which holds only in-frame ones; the method was immunoSEQ multiplex PCR. The sample yields roughly 30,000 clones, more than 90% seen once. The sequences come from CD4+ or CD8+ T cells sorted from blood, collected in a trial of the OX40 agonist ivuxolimab. All receptors come from an adult with an advanced solid tumor such as melanoma, head and neck, liver or kidney cancer. CDR3s include the opening cysteine and the closing phenylalanine or tryptophan. Fields, in order: J gene, D gene, V gene, clone size, CDR3 protein, CDR3 DNA. D genes are given only for firm matches. Some rows mark clone size as missing; the rest say once, few, many or name a class of expanded clone.

TRBJ2-7 TRBD2 TRBV6-1 . CASSGTSYEQYF TGTGCCAGCAGTGGGACTAGCTACGAGCAGTACTTC
TRBJ2-7 TRBD1 TRBV9 . CASSVGGQGPYEQYF TGTGCCAGCAGCGTAGGGGGACAGGGGCCCTACGAGCAGTACTTC
TRBJ2-7 . TRBV28 . CASTPGSYEQYF TGTGCCAGCACACCGGGCTCCTACGAGCAGTACTTC
TRBJ2-7 TRBD1 TRBV28 . CASSKGTGRSYEQYF TGTGCCAGCAGCAAGGGGACAGGGAGGAGCTACGAGCAGTACTTC
TRBJ1-1 . TRBV19 . CASSEWLGGSGAFF TGTGCCAGTAGTGAGTGGTTGGGGGGCAGCGGAGCTTTCTTT
TRBJ2-5 . TRBV4-3 . CASSQDQWDAQETQYF TGCGCCAGCAGCCAAGATCAATGGGATGCACAAGAGACCCAGTACTTC
TRBJ2-3 . TRBV4-3 . CASSSQWMGLETDTQYF TGCGCCAGCAGCTCACAATGGATGGGTTTAGAGACAGATACGCAGTATTTT
TRBJ1-3 TRBD1 TRBV5-6 . CASSFGTTGNTIYF TGTGCCAGCAGCTTCGGTACGACAGGGAACACCATATATTTT
TRBJ2-7 . TRBV28 . CASSFHRAYEQYF TGTGCCAGCAGTTTTCATCGGGCTTACGAGCAGTACTTC
TRBJ2-5 . TRBV19 once CASSGLEETQYF TGTGCCAGTAGTGGGCTAGAGGAGACCCAGTACTTC
TRBJ2-2 . TRBV4-3 few CASSQEVYPGTGELFF TGCGCCAGCAGCCAAGAAGTTTACCCGGGAACCGGGGAGCTGTTTTTT
TRBJ2-2 . TRBV11-1 . CASQGAPTGELFF TGTGCCAGCCAAGGGGCGCCCACCGGGGAGCTGTTTTTT
TRBJ2-7 . TRBV20-1 . CSTRTTSEQYF TGCAGTACCAGAACGACTAGCGAGCAGTACTTC
TRBJ2-7 TRBD2 TRBV2 . CASGGRTPYEQYF TGTGCCAGCGGCGGGAGGACTCCCTACGAGCAGTACTTC
TRBJ2-2 . TRBV9 once CASSVGGTNTGELFF TGTGCCAGCAGCGTAGGCGGGACAAACACCGGGGAGCTGTTTTTT
TRBJ2-7 . TRBV11-3 . CASSVGSGEQYF TGTGCCAGCAGCGTAGGGTCTGGGGAGCAGTACTTC
TRBJ2-1 TRBD2 TRBV19 once CASSSVLAGYNEQFF TGTGCCAGTAGTTCGGTACTAGCGGGATACAATGAGCAGTTCTTC
TRBJ2-1 TRBD1 TRBV2 . CASSERQGEQFF TGTGCCAGCAGTGAGAGACAGGGGGAGCAGTTCTTC
TRBJ2-7 . TRBV7-9 . CASSAHWTDQAYEQYF TGTGCCAGCAGCGCGCACTGGACAGATCAAGCCTACGAGCAGTACTTC
TRBJ2-1 . TRBV7-3 . CASSSTWYNEQFF TGTGCCAGCAGTTCAACGTGGTACAATGAGCAGTTCTTC
TRBJ1-5 . TRBV6-5 few CASSQGLDNQPQHF TGTGCCAGCAGCCAGGGGCTCGACAATCAGCCCCAGCATTTT
TRBJ2-7 . TRBV7-9 . CASSFDTYEQYF TGTGCCAGCAGCTTTGACACCTACGAGCAGTACTTC
TRBJ1-6 . TRBV2 . CASSALGREDKGSPLHF TGTGCCAGCAGTGCCCTGGGCAGGGAAGATAAGGGCTCACCCCTCCACTTT
TRBJ2-1 TRBD2 TRBV7-2 once CASSLPSGNYNEQFF TGTGCCAGCAGCTTACCTAGCGGGAACTACAATGAGCAGTTCTTC
TRBJ1-1 TRBD1 TRBV6-5 . CAARDRDGMNTEAFF TGTGCCGCCCGGGACAGGGATGGTATGAACACTGAAGCTTTCTTT
TRBJ2-7 . TRBV15 once CATSMRTFSYEQYF TGTGCCACCAGCATGAGGACTTTCTCCTACGAGCAGTACTTC
TRBJ2-1 . TRBV9 once CASSLDYLGYNEQFF TGTGCCAGCAGCCTGGATTACCTCGGGTACAATGAGCAGTTCTTC
TRBJ2-3 TRBD1 TRBV11-2 . CASSWMTGGLDTDTQYF TGTGCCAGCAGCTGGATGACAGGGGGCTTGGACACAGATACGCAGTATTTT
TRBJ2-1 TRBD2 TRBV7-9 . CASSLVLAANEQFF TGTGCCAGCAGCTTGGTTCTAGCGGCCAATGAGCAGTTCTTC
TRBJ1-2 . TRBV19 . CASTFGYGYTF TGTGCCAGTACCTTCGGCTATGGCTACACCTTC
TRBJ2-1 TRBD2 TRBV19 . CASSIMAGEVEQFF TGTGCCAGTAGTATAATGGCGGGAGAAGTTGAGCAGTTCTTC
TRBJ1-1 TRBD1 TRBV5-4 . CASSLRILGQANTEAFF TGTGCCAGCAGCTTACGTATTTTGGGACAGGCGAACACTGAAGCTTTCTTT
TRBJ2-2 . TRBV7-6 . CASSLGTSNTGELFF TGTGCCAGCAGCCTAGGGACAAGCAACACCGGGGAGCTGTTTTTT
TRBJ2-6 . TRBV9 . CASSVTGAGANVLTF TGTGCCAGCAGCGTAACAGGCGCTGGGGCCAACGTCCTGACTTTC
TRBJ2-7 . TRBV27 . CASSLMGSSYEQYF TGTGCCAGCAGTTTGATGGGCTCATCCTACGAGCAGTACTTC
TRBJ1-1 . TRBV4-1 . CASSQVMSGWGAHTEAFF TGCGCCAGCAGCCAAGTTATGTCCGGGTGGGGGGCGCACACTGAAGCTTTCTTT
TRBJ2-1 TRBD1 TRBV7-9 once CASSWQGANEQFF TGTGCCAGCAGCTGGCAGGGGGCCAATGAGCAGTTCTTC
TRBJ2-7 . TRBV25-1 . CASSLGRGIEQYF TGTGCCAGCAGTTTGGGGCGCGGAATCGAGCAGTACTTC
TRBJ2-2 . TRBV7-2 . CASSQPTTQSGRAPGELFF TGTGCCAGCAGCCAACCAACGACACAATCGGGACGGGCTCCCGGGGAGCTGTTTTTT